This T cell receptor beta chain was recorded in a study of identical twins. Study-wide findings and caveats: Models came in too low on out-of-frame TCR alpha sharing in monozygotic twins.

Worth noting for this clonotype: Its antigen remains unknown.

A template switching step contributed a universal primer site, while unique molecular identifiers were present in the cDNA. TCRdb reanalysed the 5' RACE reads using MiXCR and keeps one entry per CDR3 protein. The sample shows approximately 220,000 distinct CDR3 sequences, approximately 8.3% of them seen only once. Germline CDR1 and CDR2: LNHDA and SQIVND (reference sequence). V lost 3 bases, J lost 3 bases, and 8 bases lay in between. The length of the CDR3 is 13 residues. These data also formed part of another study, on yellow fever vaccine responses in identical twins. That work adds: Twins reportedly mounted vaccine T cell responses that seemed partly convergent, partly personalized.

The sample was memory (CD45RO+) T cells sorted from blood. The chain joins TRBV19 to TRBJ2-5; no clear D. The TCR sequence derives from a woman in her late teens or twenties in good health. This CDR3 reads CASSINGKETQYF. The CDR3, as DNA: TGTGCCAGTAGTATCAACGGAAAAGAGACCCAGTACTTC.